This T cell receptor beta chain was recorded in a study of blood T cell repertoires in COVID-19. Study overall: The study drew acute and convalescent COVID-19 samples from the United States, Italy and Spain. Nucleic acid was either cDNA or gDNA, and it came from T cells, B-cell-depleted T cells, or PBMCs.

In the authors' workflow: Nucleated cell counts were estimated from reference gene primer amplification. The data were produced by immunoSEQ multiplex PCR, yet TCRdb's version contains in-frame clones alone and is incomplete. Clone size and the V and J calls come from that table; the DNA yielded D and trimming. The table shows roughly 150,000 clones, with 75% to 90% occurring only once. After removal of 2 bases from V and 5 bases from J, the junction contained 6 bases not matched to a gene. There are 15 residues in the CDR3. The germline gives CDR1 MNHEY, CDR2 SMNVEV (reference sequence). The specimen was peripheral blood. This receptor was obtained from a man aged 55 to 70 with active or convalescent COVID-19. This chain uses TRBV27 with TRBJ1-2, with TRBD1 identical over 9 bases. The CDR3 nucleotides are TGTGCCAGCAGTTTAAAACAGGGGGCTAGGTATGGCTACACCTTC. It translates to CASSLKQGARYGYTF.